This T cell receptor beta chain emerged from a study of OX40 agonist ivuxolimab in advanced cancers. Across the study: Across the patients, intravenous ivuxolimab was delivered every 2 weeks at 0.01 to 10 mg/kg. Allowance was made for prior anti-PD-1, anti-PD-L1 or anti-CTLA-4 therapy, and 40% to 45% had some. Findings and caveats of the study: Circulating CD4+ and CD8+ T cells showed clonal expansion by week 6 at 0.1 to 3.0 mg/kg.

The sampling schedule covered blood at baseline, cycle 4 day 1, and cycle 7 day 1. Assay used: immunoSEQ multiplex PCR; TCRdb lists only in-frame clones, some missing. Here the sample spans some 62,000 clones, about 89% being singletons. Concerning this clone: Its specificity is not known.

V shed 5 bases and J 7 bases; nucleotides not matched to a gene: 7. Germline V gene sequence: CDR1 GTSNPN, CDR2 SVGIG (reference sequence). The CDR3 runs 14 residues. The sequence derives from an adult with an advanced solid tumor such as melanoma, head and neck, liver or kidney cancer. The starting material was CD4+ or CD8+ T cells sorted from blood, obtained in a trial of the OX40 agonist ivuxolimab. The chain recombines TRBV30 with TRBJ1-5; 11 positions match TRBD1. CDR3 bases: TGTGCCTGGTCGGGACAGGGGGTCTTCCAGCCCCAGCATTTT. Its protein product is CAWSGQGVFQPQHF.